This TCR beta chain is from a study of blood T cell repertoires in COVID-19. The CDR3 is made up of 19 amino acids. Losses at the gene ends were 6 bases for V and 1 base for J; bases not matched to a gene: 16. From germline, CDR1 is SGHTA and CDR2 FQGNSA. In this sample, this clone turned up once. Clones were read by immunoSEQ multiplex PCR, and TCRdb kept only the in-frame ones, dropping some. The sample consists of fewer than 200,000 clones, 70% to 80% of them appearing once. The rearrangement links TRBV7-2 to TRBJ2-3, with 10 bases lining up with TRBD2. Sequencing used PBMCs or T cells enriched from blood (not recorded which). The source is a woman aged 70-85 years in a cohort exposed to, infected with or recovered from COVID-19 (not recorded which). The CDR3 DNA follows: TGTGCCAGCAGGAGGAGCGGGGGGGGCGGACGCCTTCGCACAGATACGCAGTATTTT. Its protein product is CASRRSGGGGRLRTDTQYF.